This T cell receptor (beta chain) was captured by sequencing in a study of cytomegalovirus exposure and HLA in healthy donors (TCRdb year 2017). Regarding the complete study: In an earlier analysis of 550 to 750 of the donors, 276 Gb of sequence data and 100 million or so unique TCR beta sequences from roughly 180 million T cells were reported. Alongside the repertoire data, information on donor age, sex, ethnicity and CMV serostatus was compiled. A later analysis re-analyzed previously published TCR beta repertoires from about 600 donors and added high-resolution HLA genotyping to study TCR occurrence patterns. To predict cytomegalovirus infection status, the study brought together high-throughput TCR immunosequencing, statistical association of individual TCRs with disease status, and machine learning. Of the approximately 400 genotyped donors, around 81% fell in the genetic ancestry cluster associated with self-reported Caucasian donors. Along with the roughly 670-subject first cohort, a separate validation cohort of over a hundred different subjects was used. Both class I and class II loci were covered by HLA typing, at four-digit resolution. Genome-wide SNP genotypes for about three fifths of the roughly 700 donors were used in a later genetic analysis, which treated that subset as a discovery cohort. Rather than using new phenotypic data, the later analysis identified candidate immune exposures from TCR beta sequences and from how often those sequences occurred across donors. An early release covering about 600 HLA-typed donors comprised approximately 300 gigabases of sequencing data and roughly 86 million unique TCR sequences. Across under 500 genotyped donors of the cohort, an average of approximately 240,000 unique TCR beta nucleotide sequences per donor were sequenced, and approximately 19% of those sequences were non-productive. The study profiled the T cell repertoires of hundreds of subjects by immunosequencing and related them to cytomegalovirus serostatus. The study aimed to test whether cataloging public T cell receptors could reveal signatures of past pathogen exposure. Typing coverage varied by locus: roughly 620-640 donors for A, B, C, DRB1 and DQB1; roughly 560 for DQA1; approximately 610 for DPA1; approximately 450 for DPB1. All discovery cohort repertoires had been generated on a single sequencing platform. An earlier analysis of nearly 600 of the donors applied high-throughput TCR beta sequencing to assess whether each TCR beta V gene segment acted as functional or pseudogenic. About five DR-DQ haplotypes were treated as single units for association and clustering because of strong linkage in the cohort.

About this clone: This clone's antigen is unknown. Per-base qualities were not stored, and no clone one base away is much larger.

The germline V gene gives CDR1 as MDHEN and CDR2 as SYDVKM. V is clipped by 6 bases and J by 8 bases, and the sequence between their germline boundaries is 13 bases long. Taken from cysteine to phenylalanine, the CDR3 has 13 residues. Here the CDR3 DNA is all that survives: 39 bases in frame from base 1. Findings and caveats that apply to the study as a whole: Across donors, most TCR sequences were observed very rarely, whereas some public TCRs were present in many individuals. According to a later analysis, most CMV-associated TCR beta chains appeared to be HLA-restricted, and the HLA associations seemed to be driven largely by CMV exposure. Because counts were too low, about 18 rarely observed V segments, including chromosome 9 orphons, were excluded from the earlier analysis of roughly 580 of the donors. According to a later analysis, parvovirus B19, influenza, CMV and Epstein-Barr virus appeared linked to several top co-occurrence clusters. Because HLA typing was missing for some donors at each locus, association tests included only the typed subset. Assigning TCR associations to individual alleles was difficult when HLA alleles, especially DR and DQ, strongly co-occurred. For the cohort, immune exposure information was limited to CMV serostatus. In a later genetic analysis, fewer N-insertions in productive TCRs were reported among donors in an Asian-associated ancestry cluster than the approximately 670-donor mean. In both the original and validation cohorts, the classifier was reported to diagnose cytomegalovirus status with high specificity and sensitivity. In the study, 150 to 200 TCR beta chains were listed as associated with cytomegalovirus. Some IMGT-functional V segments, including TRBV6-2 and TRBV6-3, could not be distinguished by the 87-base-pair reads and were therefore excluded. The authors suggested that the approach could potentially be extended to other disease states and immunological phenotypes. A further reported finding was that TCR beta sequences accurately predicted the HLA-A and HLA-B alleles for most subjects in the first cohort. Roughly uniform sequencing depth across donors was assumed in presence/absence analyses, although this assumption may not hold. A later analysis associated roughly 17,000 TCR beta sequences with specific HLA alleles at a false discovery rate of 0.05. A later analysis found that HLA-associated TCR beta chains were more clonally expanded and had lower generation probabilities than equally common non-associated chains. Linkage disequilibrium might explain the correlated functional status among segregating V segments, but an unknown experimental factor could not be ruled out. A cluster of highly shared sequence variants was judged likely to be a technical artifact of the sequencing pipeline. A few of the identified cytomegalovirus-associated TCR beta chains were confirmed in vitro to be specific for cytomegalovirus antigens. A later genetic analysis associated a missense DCLRE1C variant with V-gene and J-gene trimming of TCR beta chains, and an independent cohort replicated the association. This cohort had only TCR beta chains sequenced, and the lack of alpha or paired-chain data limited which features could be detected. According to a later analysis, TCR association rates differed among HLA loci, with DRB1 alleles showing the most associated TCRs and HLA-C alleles showing the fewest. Broadly in line with IMGT annotations, most TCR beta V segments showed up in productive rearrangements about 90% or about 30% of the time in an earlier analysis of several hundred of the donors.

The cohort consisted of some 670 healthy bone marrow donors. At the time of sampling, all cohort members were nominally healthy, though unrecorded immune exposures were likely present. The donor tested CMV seropositive, placing the donor among the 250 to 300 seropositive members of the cohort. A peripheral blood sample was collected from each donor, and TCR beta sequencing was performed on peripheral blood mononuclear cells. Genomic DNA was extracted from the blood cell samples with the Qiagen DNeasy Blood Extraction Kit. The method behind the library was the immunoSEQ multiplex PCR assay. The multiplex PCR relied on a mix of 60 forward primers for TCR Vbeta segments and 13 reverse primers for TCR Jbeta segments. Amplification of the CDR3 region of rearranged TCR beta genes was performed with a multiplex PCR assay on genomic DNA. Amplified TCR beta libraries were sequenced as 87-base-pair reads on the Illumina HiSeq System. As for the authors' bioinformatics: A later analysis tallied 75 million to 85 million unique TCR beta chains across the 700 or so repertoires, and approximately 12 million of those chains were shared by two or more donors. Raw reads were error-corrected and collapsed into unique sequences by a nearest-neighbor algorithm in which closely related sequences were merged to remove PCR and sequencing errors. Alignment of CDR3 sequences to IMGT reference sequences was used to assign V, D and J gene segments. For a sequence to be retained, at least a six-nucleotide match to both a V gene segment and a J gene segment was required. A rearrangement was called productive if the CDR3 had no stop codons and remained in frame with V and J, and every other rearrangement was called non-productive. CDR3 was defined according to IMGT convention as the region running from the second conserved V-encoded cysteine to the conserved J-encoded phenylalanine. Sequences without an unambiguous match to a single V gene segment were excluded from the earlier analysis of about 600 of the donors. An earlier analysis of 550 to 650 of the donors classified V segments as functional when productive rearrangements were above 56.7% and as segregating when the standard deviation between donors was above 5%. A statistical classification framework was developed to diagnose cytomegalovirus status using the catalog of TCR beta chain sequences. In a later analysis, TCR nucleotide sequences were compared against IMGT/GENE-DB human TR gene sequences so that V and J genes could be assigned. In a later analysis, CDR3 sequences and most-parsimonious VDJ recombination scenarios were assigned using the TCRdist pipeline. A later analysis defined each TCR beta chain by its CDR3 amino acid sequence plus V-gene family, and excluded reads lacking a unique V-gene family. A later analysis removed 592 highly shared, low-generation-probability nucleotide sequences to deal with suspected cross-contamination and a sequencing artifact. For each public chain, a later analysis derived a clonal expansion index from normalized ranks of inferred template counts within each repertoire. A later analysis computed generation probabilities with a VDJ recombination model fitted to out-of-frame rearrangements, and checked the results against IGoR. Hypergeometric tests were used in a later analysis to score TCR-TCR, TCR-HLA and TCR-CMV co-occurrence, with a repertoire-size bias correction applied to the TCR pairs. False discovery rates were estimated in a later analysis by permuting HLA or CMV assignments 20 times. In a later analysis, co-occurring TCRs were grouped with DBSCAN, and TCRdist sequence similarity was added when clustering was performed within HLA-allele-positive subsets. Repertoires with fewer than 30,000 or more than 120,000 public chains, plus five repertoires with anomalous nucleotide sharing, were excluded from co-occurrence clustering. Drawn from immuneACCESS, this table holds only the in-frame rearrangements with V and J called that TCRdb kept. Clones are partly lost; checked studies trace under half to an unresolved V gene and leave the rest unexplained. V, J and clone size reflect that table, while D and trimming were determined from the DNA. The sample table shows around 150,000 clones, and 70% are seen once. The top ten clones comprise 4.5% to 5% of the sample.

This receptor was identified in a man aged 18 to 30 in good health and CMV-seropositive. The sequenced sample consisted of PBMCs. The rearrangement combines TRBV28 with TRBJ1-4; a confident D gene designation cannot be given. CDR3 region: CASRRVSQEKLFF. The bases are TGTGCCAGCAGGAGGGTATCTCAGGAAAAACTGTTTTTT.